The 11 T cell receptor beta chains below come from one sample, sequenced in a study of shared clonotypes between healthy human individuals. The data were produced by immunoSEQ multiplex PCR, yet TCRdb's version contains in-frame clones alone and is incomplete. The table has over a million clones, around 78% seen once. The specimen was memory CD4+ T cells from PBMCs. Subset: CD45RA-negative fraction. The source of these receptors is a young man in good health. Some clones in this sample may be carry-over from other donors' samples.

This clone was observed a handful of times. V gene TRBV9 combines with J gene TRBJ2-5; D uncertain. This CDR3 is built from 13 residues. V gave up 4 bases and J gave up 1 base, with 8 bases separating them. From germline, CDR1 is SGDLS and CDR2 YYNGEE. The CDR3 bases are TGTGCCAGCAGCCCTGACTTCCAAGAGACCCAGTACTTC. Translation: CASSPDFQETQYF.

The CDR3 protein is CASTAPGTGSYEQYF. The CDR3 coding sequence is TGTGCCAGCACCGCACCCGGGACAGGGTCCTACGAGCAGTACTTC. The V call is TRBV6-6, the J call TRBJ2-7; TRBD1 matches 9 bases. Germline V gene data show CDR1 as MNHNY and CDR2 as SVGAGI (reference sequence). The ends lost 7 bases at V and 1 base at J; junction bases unmatched: 8. This CDR3 spans 15 amino acids.

DNA for the CDR3: TGTGCCAGCAGCTTAGTTGCACCCTCTGCGAACACCGGGGAGCTGTTTTTT. It is translated as CASSLVAPSANTGELFF. V usage is TRBV7-6 and J usage is TRBJ2-2, with unresolved D. Germline V gene data show CDR1 as SGHVS and CDR2 as FNYEAQ. The CDR3 is 17 residues long. Trimming took off 1 base at V and 0 bases at J, with 12 bases between the two ends. The complete variable domain, with remaining parts taken from reference TRBV7-6 and TRBJ2-2, reads GAGVSQSPRYKVTKRGQDVALRCDPISGHVSLYWYRQALGQGPEFLTYFNYEAQQDKSGLPNDRFSAERPEGSISTLTIQRTEQRDSAMYRCASSLVAPSANTGELFFGEGSRLTVL.

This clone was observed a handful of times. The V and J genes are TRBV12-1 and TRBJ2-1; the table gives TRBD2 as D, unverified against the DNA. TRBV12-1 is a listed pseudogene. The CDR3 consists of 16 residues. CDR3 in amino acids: CASSFFSRLADNEQFF. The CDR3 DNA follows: TGTGCCAGCAGCTTTTTTTCCCGACTAGCGGACAATGAGCAGTTCTTC.

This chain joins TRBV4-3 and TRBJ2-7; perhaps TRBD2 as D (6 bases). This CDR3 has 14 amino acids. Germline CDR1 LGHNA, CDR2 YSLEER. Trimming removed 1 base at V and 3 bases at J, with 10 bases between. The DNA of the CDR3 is TGCGCCAGCAGCCAAGGGGGAGGTTACTACGAGCAGTACTTC. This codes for CASSQGGGYYEQYF.

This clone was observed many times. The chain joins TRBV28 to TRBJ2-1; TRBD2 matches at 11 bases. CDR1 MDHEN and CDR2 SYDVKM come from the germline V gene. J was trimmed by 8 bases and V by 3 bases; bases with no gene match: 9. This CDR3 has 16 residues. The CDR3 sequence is CASSFGGLAGRDEQFF. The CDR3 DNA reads TGTGCCAGCAGTTTCGGTGGACTAGCGGGCCGGGATGAGCAGTTCTTC.

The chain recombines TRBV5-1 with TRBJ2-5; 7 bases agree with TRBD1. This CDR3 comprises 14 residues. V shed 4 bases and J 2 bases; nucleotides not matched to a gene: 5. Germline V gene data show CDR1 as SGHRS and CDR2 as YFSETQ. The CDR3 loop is CASSGGQFQETQYF. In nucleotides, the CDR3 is TGCGCCAGCAGCGGGGGACAGTTTCAAGAGACCCAGTACTTC.

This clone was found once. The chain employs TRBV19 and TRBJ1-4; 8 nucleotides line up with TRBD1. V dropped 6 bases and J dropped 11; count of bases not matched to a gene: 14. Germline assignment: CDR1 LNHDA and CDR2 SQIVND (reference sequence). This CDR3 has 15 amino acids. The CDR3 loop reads CASSPQSGQGVKLFF. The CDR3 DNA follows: TGTGCCAGTAGCCCTCAATCCGGACAGGGAGTGAAACTGTTTTTT.

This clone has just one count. The chain's CDR3 is CASSLWARTSSYEQYF. The CDR3 bases are TGTGCCAGCAGTTTATGGGCCAGGACGAGCTCCTACGAGCAGTACTTC. This rearrangement joins TRBV28 to TRBJ2-7; no clear D gene. The CDR3 runs to 16 residues. Trimming pared 0 bases from V and 0 bases from J, leaving 12 bases between. The V gene's germline CDR1 is MDHEN and CDR2 SYDVKM.

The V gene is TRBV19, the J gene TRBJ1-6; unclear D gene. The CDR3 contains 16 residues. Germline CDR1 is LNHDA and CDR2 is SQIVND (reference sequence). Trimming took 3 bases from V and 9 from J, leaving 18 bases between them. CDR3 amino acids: CASSMDLGPIPSPLHF. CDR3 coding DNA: TGTGCCAGTAGTATGGACCTCGGCCCCATCCCTTCACCCCTCCACTTT.

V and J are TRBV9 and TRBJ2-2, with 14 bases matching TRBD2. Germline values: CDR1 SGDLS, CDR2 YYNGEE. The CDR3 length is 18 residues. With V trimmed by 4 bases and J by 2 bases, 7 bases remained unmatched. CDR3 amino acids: CASSLGLAGVANTGELFF. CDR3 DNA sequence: TGTGCCAGCAGCTTGGGACTAGCGGGAGTTGCAAACACCGGGGAGCTGTTTTTT.